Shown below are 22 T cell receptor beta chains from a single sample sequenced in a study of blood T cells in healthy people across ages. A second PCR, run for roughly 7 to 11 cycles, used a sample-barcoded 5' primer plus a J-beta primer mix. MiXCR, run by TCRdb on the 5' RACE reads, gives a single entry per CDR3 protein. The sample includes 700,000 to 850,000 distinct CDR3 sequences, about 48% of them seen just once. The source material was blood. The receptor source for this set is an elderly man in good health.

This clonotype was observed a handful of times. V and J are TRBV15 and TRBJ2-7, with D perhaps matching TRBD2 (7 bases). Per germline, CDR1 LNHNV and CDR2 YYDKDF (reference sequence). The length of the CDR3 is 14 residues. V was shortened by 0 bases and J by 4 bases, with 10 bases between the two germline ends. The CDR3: CATSREGGGYEQYF. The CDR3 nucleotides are TGTGCCACCAGCAGAGAAGGGGGGGGTTACGAGCAGTACTTC.

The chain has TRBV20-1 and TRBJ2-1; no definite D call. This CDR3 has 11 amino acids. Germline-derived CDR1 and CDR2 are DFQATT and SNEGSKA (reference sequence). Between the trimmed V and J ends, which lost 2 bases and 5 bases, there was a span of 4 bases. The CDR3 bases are TGCAGTGCTAGACTGAACAATGAGCAGTTCTTC. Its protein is CSARLNNEQFF.

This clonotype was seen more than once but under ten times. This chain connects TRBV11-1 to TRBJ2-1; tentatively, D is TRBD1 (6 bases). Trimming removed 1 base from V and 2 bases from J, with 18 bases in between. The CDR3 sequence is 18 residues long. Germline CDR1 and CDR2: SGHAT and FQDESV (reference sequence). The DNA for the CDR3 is TGTGCCAGCAGCTTAGTAATGCAGTTGTCAGGGGCCTACAATGAGCAGTTCTTC. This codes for CASSLVMQLSGAYNEQFF.

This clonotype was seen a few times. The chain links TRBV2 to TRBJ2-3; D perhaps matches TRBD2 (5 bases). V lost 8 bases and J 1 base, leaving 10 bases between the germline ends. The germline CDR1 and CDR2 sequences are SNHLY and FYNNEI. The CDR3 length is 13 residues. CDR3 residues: CASEGSGTDTQYF. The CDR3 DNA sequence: TGTGCCAGCGAAGGTAGCGGCACAGATACGCAGTATTTT.

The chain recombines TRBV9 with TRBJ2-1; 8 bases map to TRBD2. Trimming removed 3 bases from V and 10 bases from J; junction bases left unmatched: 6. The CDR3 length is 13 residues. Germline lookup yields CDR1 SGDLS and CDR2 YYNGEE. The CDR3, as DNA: TGTGCCAGCAGCGCCGGGAGGGCCGGGGAGCAGTTCTTC. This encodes CASSAGRAGEQFF.

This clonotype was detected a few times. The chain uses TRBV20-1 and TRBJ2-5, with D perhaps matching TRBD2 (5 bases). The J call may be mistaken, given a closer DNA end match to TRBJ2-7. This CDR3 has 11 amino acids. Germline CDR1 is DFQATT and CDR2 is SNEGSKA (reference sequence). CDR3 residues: CSGEFGGEQYF. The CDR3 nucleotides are TGCAGTGGGGAGTTCGGCGGCGAGCAGTACTTC.

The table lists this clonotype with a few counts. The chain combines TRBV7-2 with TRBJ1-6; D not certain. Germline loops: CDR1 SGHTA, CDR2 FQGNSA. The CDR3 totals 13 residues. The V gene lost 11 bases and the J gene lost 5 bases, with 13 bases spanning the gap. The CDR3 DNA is TGTGCCGGACGGGTTGGAAATAATTCACCCCTCCACTTT. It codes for CAGRVGNNSPLHF.

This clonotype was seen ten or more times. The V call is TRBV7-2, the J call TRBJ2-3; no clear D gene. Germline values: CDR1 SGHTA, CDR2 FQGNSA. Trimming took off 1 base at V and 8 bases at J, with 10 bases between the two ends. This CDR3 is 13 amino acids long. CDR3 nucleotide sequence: TGTGCCAGCAGCTTAGGCGAAAGAACTACGCAGTATTTT. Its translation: CASSLGERTTQYF. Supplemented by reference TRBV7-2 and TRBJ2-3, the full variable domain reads GAGVSQSPSNKVTEKGKDVELRCDPISGHTALYWYRQSLGQGLEFLIYFQGNSAPDKSGLPSDRFSAERTGGSVSTLTIQRTQQEDSAVYLCASSLGERTTQYFGPGTRLTVL.

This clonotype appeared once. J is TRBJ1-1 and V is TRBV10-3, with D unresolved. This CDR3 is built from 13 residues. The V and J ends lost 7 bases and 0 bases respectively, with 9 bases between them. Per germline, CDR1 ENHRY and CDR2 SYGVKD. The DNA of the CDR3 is TGTGCCATCAAGACCGAGCTGAACACTGAAGCTTTCTTT. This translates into CAIKTELNTEAFF.

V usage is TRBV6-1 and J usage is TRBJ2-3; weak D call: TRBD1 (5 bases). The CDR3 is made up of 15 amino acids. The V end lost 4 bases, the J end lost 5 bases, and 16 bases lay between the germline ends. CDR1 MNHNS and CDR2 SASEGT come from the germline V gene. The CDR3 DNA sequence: TGTGCCAGCAGTGGCGTACAGGTCCCCAGAGATACGCAGTATTTT. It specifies CASSGVQVPRDTQYF.

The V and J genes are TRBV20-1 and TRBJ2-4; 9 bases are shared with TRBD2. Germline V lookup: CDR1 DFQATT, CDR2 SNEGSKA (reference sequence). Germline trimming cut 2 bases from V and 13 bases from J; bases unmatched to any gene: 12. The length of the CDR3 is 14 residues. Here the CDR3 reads CSARNAGGPGEQYF. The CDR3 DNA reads TGCAGTGCTAGAAATGCGGGAGGGCCGGGAGAGCAGTACTTC.

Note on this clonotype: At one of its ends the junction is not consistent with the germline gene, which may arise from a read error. The CDR3 protein is CTSSQGVLRQETQYF. For the CDR3, the DNA is TGTACCAGCAGCCAAGGGGTCCTCCGACAAGAGACCCAGTACTTC. The V call is TRBV3-1, the J call TRBJ2-5, with a possible D match to TRBD1 (5 bases). CDR3 length equals 15 residues. The germline V gene has CDR1 LGHDT and CDR2 YNNKEL (reference sequence).

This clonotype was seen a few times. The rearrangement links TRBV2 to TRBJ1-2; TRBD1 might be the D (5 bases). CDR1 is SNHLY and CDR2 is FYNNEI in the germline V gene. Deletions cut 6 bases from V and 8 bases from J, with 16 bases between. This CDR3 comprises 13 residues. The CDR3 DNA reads TGTGCCAGCAGAGGGGACGGTATGGAAGGCTACACCTTC. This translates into CASRGDGMEGYTF.

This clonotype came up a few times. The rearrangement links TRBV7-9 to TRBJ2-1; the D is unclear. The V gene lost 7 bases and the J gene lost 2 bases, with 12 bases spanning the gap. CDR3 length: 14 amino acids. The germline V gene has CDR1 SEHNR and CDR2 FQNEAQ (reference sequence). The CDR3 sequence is CASNPTATYNEQFF. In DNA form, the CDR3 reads TGTGCCAGCAACCCGACGGCGACCTACAATGAGCAGTTCTTC.

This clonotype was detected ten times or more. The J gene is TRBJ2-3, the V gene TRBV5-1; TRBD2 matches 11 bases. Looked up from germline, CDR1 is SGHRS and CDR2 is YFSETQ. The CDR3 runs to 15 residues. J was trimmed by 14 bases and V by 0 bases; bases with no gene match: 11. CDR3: CASSLDIAGGLYAYF. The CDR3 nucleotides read TGCGCCAGCAGCTTGGATATAGCGGGAGGGCTTTACGCGTATTTT.

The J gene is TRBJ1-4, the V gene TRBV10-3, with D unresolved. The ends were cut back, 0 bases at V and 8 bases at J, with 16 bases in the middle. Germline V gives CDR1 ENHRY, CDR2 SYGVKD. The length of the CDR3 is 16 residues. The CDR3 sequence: CAISESRAQGGEKLFF. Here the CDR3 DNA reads TGTGCCATCAGTGAGTCGCGGGCCCAAGGTGGGGAAAAACTGTTTTTT.

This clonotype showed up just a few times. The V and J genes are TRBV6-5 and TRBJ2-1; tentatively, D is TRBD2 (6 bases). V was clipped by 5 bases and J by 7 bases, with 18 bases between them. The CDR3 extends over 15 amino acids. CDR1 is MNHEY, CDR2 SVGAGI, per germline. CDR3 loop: CASSTGLTMGNEQFF. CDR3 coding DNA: TGTGCCAGCAGTACGGGACTCACGATGGGGAATGAGCAGTTCTTC.

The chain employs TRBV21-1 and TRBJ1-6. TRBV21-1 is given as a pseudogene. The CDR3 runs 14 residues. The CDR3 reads CASSTVTYNSPLHF. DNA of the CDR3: TGTGCCAGCAGCACAGTGACATATAATTCACCCCTCCACTTT.

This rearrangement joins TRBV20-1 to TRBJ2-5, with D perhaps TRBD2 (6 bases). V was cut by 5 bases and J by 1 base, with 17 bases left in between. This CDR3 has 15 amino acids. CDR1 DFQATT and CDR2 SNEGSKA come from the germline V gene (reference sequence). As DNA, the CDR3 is TGCAGTGCTCTACATAGCGGAGGTGCCCAAGAGACCCAGTACTTC. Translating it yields CSALHSGGAQETQYF.

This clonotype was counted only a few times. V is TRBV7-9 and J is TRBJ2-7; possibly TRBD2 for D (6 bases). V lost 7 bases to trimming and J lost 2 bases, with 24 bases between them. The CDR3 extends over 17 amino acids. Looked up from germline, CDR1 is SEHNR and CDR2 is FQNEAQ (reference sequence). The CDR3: CASTRWRLGLHTYEQYF. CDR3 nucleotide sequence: TGTGCCAGCACCCGATGGCGCCTGGGACTCCACACCTACGAGCAGTACTTC. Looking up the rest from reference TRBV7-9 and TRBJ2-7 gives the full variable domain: DTGVSQNPRHKITKRGQNVTFRCDPISEHNRLYWYRQTLGQGPEFLTYFQNEAQLEKSRLLSDRFSAERPKGSFSTLEIQRTEQGDSAMYLCASTRWRLGLHTYEQYFGPGTRLTVT.

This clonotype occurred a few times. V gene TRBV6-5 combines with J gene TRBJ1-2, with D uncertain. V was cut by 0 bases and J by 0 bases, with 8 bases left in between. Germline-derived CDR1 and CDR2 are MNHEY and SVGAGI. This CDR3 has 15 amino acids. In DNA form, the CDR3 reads TGTGCCAGCAGTTACTCGACCGTCTCTAACTATGGCTACACCTTC. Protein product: CASSYSTVSNYGYTF.

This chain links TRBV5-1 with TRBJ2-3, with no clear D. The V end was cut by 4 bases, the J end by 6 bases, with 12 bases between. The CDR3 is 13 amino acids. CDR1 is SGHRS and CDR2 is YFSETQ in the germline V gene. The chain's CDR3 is CASSPDVLDTQYF. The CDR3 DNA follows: TGCGCCAGCAGCCCGGATGTCCTGGATACGCAGTATTTT.